The 20 T cell receptor beta chains in this list originate from one sample, sequenced in a study of cytomegalovirus exposure and HLA in healthy donors. Primers for the PCR totalled 60 Vbeta and 13 Jbeta. Using immunoSEQ multiplex PCR, the repertoire was profiled, and TCRdb retains in-frame clones only, with some absent. This sample has some 120,000 clones, with 60% to 85% found just once. Specimen: PBMCs. The receptor source for this set is a man in his thirties or forties in good health and CMV-seronegative.

The chain uses TRBV27 and TRBJ2-7; D is unclear. The CDR3 covers 13 residues. Trimming shortened V by 2 bases and J by 3 bases, and 8 bases separated the two germline ends. Germline assignment: CDR1 MNHEY and CDR2 SMNVEV (reference sequence). This chain's CDR3 is CASSLKEHYEQYF. As DNA, the CDR3 is TGTGCCAGCAGTTTAAAGGAGCACTACGAGCAGTACTTC.

V and J are TRBV6-5 and TRBJ2-1; TRBD1 matches 8 bases. The CDR3 is made up of 15 amino acids. Trimming cost V 8 bases and J 1 base; bases outside gene matches: 7. Germline V gene lookup returns CDR1 MNHEY and CDR2 SVGAGI. The CDR3 DNA is TGTGCCAGCCTATCCAGGGGGCTATCCTACAATGAGCAGTTCTTC. Protein product: CASLSRGLSYNEQFF.

This chain connects TRBV4-2 to TRBJ2-7, with a weak D call TRBD1 (5 bases). Germline V gene lookup returns CDR1 LGHNA and CDR2 YNFKEQ. The CDR3 sequence is 13 residues long. V was pared by 2 bases and J by 6 bases, with 11 bases between. The CDR3 DNA reads TGTGCCAGCAGCCAACAGTCTAGGGGCGAGCAGTACTTC. Its protein is CASSQQSRGEQYF.

The chain joins TRBV6-5 to TRBJ2-7, with no clear D. V gave up 2 bases and J gave up 5 bases, with 13 bases separating them. The length of the CDR3 is 14 residues. Germline V gene data show CDR1 as MNHEY and CDR2 as SVGAGI. CDR3 in DNA: TGTGCCAGCAGTTACGCGGAGAGAAGCGACGAGCAGTACTTC. Its translation is CASSYAERSDEQYF.

This chain uses TRBV10-3 with TRBJ1-1, with D tentatively TRBD1 (6 bases). Per germline, CDR1 ENHRY and CDR2 SYGVKD. The CDR3 has 16 amino acids. V was shortened by 9 bases and J by 5 bases, with 25 bases between the two germline ends. Here the CDR3 DNA reads TGTGCCATAGAGGATTCCGGGACAAATAAGAGGACTGAAGCTTTCTTT. Translating gives CAIEDSGTNKRTEAFF.

This chain joins TRBV27 and TRBJ1-2, with D uncertain. The CDR3 covers 13 residues. Germline V gene lookup returns CDR1 MNHEY and CDR2 SMNVEV (reference sequence). V was clipped by 5 bases and J by 2 bases, with 9 bases between them. The CDR3 coding sequence is TGTGCCAGCAGTATACAGAGAAACTATGGCTACACCTTC. Protein: CASSIQRNYGYTF.

This rearrangement joins TRBV5-1 to TRBJ1-6; 8 bases agree with TRBD1. Germline trimming cut 4 bases from V and 5 bases from J; bases unmatched to any gene: 2. Looked up from germline, CDR1 is SGHRS and CDR2 is YFSETQ. CDR3 length: 14 residues. The CDR3 sequence is CASSPGQDNSPLHF. The CDR3 DNA sequence: TGCGCCAGCAGCCCGGGACAGGATAATTCACCCCTCCACTTT.

With regard to this clone: The conserved closing phenylalanine or tryptophan is absent in this CDR3, likely reflecting a read error. The DNA is left out, because the CDR3 cannot be placed on it with certainty; the CDR3 is given as TCRdb lists it. The V call is TRBV29-1, the J call TRBJ2-7; the D call in the table, TRBD1, was not verified against the DNA. In germline, CDR1 is SQVTM, CDR2 ANQGSEA. The CDR3 extends over 11 residues, inclusive of both ends. The CDR3 here is CSAINSGTVKL.

This chain joins TRBV5-6 and TRBJ2-7; TRBD1 matches 10 bases. The CDR3 spans 15 residues. J was trimmed by 5 bases and V by 2 bases; bases with no gene match: 7. CDR1 is SGHDT, CDR2 YYEEEE, per germline. The CDR3 protein is CASSLPGQGNDEQYF. CDR3 DNA: TGTGCCAGCAGCTTACCGGGACAGGGGAACGACGAGCAGTACTTC.

The chain recombines TRBV7-9 with TRBJ1-5; the D is unclear. The germline V gene has CDR1 SEHNR and CDR2 FQNEAQ (reference sequence). Trimming cost V 1 base and J 2 bases, with 9 bases left between them. The CDR3 is 15 residues long. The CDR3 spells CASSLGSTGNQPQHF. CDR3 nucleotides: TGTGCCAGCAGCTTAGGGTCTACGGGCAATCAGCCCCAGCATTTT.

This clone was counted only a few times. This chain connects TRBV4-1 to TRBJ1-1, with D possibly matching TRBD1 (5 bases). In germline, CDR1 is MGHRA, CDR2 YSYEKL. CDR3 length: 14 amino acids. V gave up 2 bases and J gave up 0 bases, with 7 bases separating them. The CDR3 spells CASSQPTVNTEAFF. The CDR3 DNA sequence: TGCGCCAGCAGCCAACCGACAGTGAACACTGAAGCTTTCTTT.

The V gene is TRBV4-2, the J gene TRBJ2-7, with 9 bases lining up with TRBD2. The ends lost 3 bases at V and 6 bases at J; junction bases unmatched: 12. CDR1 is LGHNA, CDR2 YNFKEQ, per germline. CDR3 length equals 16 residues. CDR3 residues: CASSHGTSSGYSEQYF. CDR3 nucleotides: TGTGCCAGCAGCCATGGGACTAGCAGCGGGTATAGCGAGCAGTACTTC.

The chain couples TRBV6-1 to TRBJ2-1; 13 nucleotides line up with TRBD2. The CDR3 is 15 amino acids. CDR1 and CDR2 (germline): MNHNS, SASEGT. With 7 bases clipped from V and 6 bases from J, the junction kept 6 bases outside the gene matches. In nucleotides, the CDR3 is TGTGCCAGCACTTTGGGACTAGCGGGAATCAATGAGCAGTTCTTC. Translated: CASTLGLAGINEQFF.

This clone was observed once. This CDR3 is CSVRTGAGNQPQHF. The DNA of the CDR3 is TGCAGCGTTAGGACAGGGGCTGGCAATCAGCCCCAGCATTTT. The V gene is TRBV29-1, the J gene TRBJ1-5; 9 nucleotides agree with TRBD1. The CDR3 runs to 14 residues. CDR1 SQVTM and CDR2 ANQGSEA come from the germline V gene. With 5 bases clipped from V and 2 bases from J, the junction kept 4 bases outside the gene matches.

The V call is TRBV11-2, the J call TRBJ2-7; D gene unclear. From germline, CDR1 is SGHAT and CDR2 FQNNGV. Trimming pared 3 bases from V and 6 bases from J, leaving 9 bases between. The CDR3 is made up of 12 amino acids. The CDR3 DNA sequence: TGTGCCAGCAGCTTCTTCCTCTCCGAGCAGTACTTC. Translating it yields CASSFFLSEQYF.

This clone was recorded once. The chain employs TRBV5-1 and TRBJ2-7; 7 positions agree with TRBD1. Germline CDR1 is SGHRS and CDR2 is YFSETQ. CDR3 length: 15 residues. V shed 5 bases and J 5 bases; nucleotides not matched to a gene: 13. In DNA form, the CDR3 reads TGCGCCAGCAGGAATCGGGTGACAGGGTGGAACGAGCAGTACTTC. Its protein is CASRNRVTGWNEQYF. Filled out from reference TRBV5-1 and TRBJ2-7, the complete variable domain reads KAGVTQTPRYLIKTRGQQVTLSCSPISGHRSVSWYQQTPGQGLQFLFEYFSETQRNKGNFPGRFSGRQFSNSRSEMNVSTLELGDSALYLCASRNRVTGWNEQYFGPGTRLTVT.

The chain joins TRBV15 to TRBJ2-7; 10 bases agree with TRBD1. The trim removed 1 base at V and 4 bases at J, leaving 4 bases unmatched. CDR3 length: 15 amino acids. The germline CDR1 and CDR2 sequences are LNHNV and YYDKDF (reference sequence). CDR3 protein: CATSRGGQGRYEQYF. For the CDR3, the DNA is TGTGCCACCAGCAGAGGGGGACAGGGGAGATACGAGCAGTACTTC.

This clone appeared once. The rearrangement uses TRBV7-2 and TRBJ2-1; 7 nucleotides agree with TRBD1. CDR1 and CDR2 (germline): SGHTA, FQGNSA. V lost 5 bases to trimming and J lost 7 bases; unmatched junction nucleotides: 5. This CDR3 has 13 residues. Here the CDR3 DNA reads TGTGCCAGCAGCAACAACAGGGGTAATGAGCAGTTCTTC. It is translated as CASSNNRGNEQFF. The full variable domain, rest sourced from reference TRBV7-2 and TRBJ2-1, is GAGVSQSPSNKVTEKGKDVELRCDPISGHTALYWYRQSLGQGLEFLIYFQGNSAPDKSGLPSDRFSAERTGGSVSTLTIQRTQQEDSAVYLCASSNNRGNEQFFGPGTRLTVL.

CDR3 sequence: CASSLPGGEQYF. The CDR3 DNA follows: TGTGCCAGCAGCTTGCCGGGGGGCGAGCAGTACTTC. The gene calls are TRBV5-4 and TRBJ2-7; 7 nucleotides line up with TRBD2. J lost 6 bases, V lost 1 base, and 1 base had no gene match. CDR1 and CDR2 (germline): SGHNT, YYREEE (reference sequence). The CDR3 sequence is 12 residues long.

The chain recombines TRBV30 with TRBJ1-1; D remains unclear. V gave up 5 bases and J gave up 1 base, with 17 bases separating them. The CDR3 contains 15 residues. Germline lookup yields CDR1 GTSNPN and CDR2 SVGIG (reference sequence). The CDR3 DNA reads TGTGCCTGGGGGCCTCGTTTTCGTAAGAACACTGAAGCTTTCTTT. Translation gives CAWGPRFRKNTEAFF. The full variable domain, its missing parts supplied by reference TRBV30 and TRBJ1-1, is SQTIHQWPATLVQPVGSPLSLECTVEGTSNPNLYWYRQAAGRGLQLLFYSVGIGQISSEVPQNLSASRPQDRQFILSSKKLLLSDSGFYLCAWGPRFRKNTEAFFGQGTRLTVV.